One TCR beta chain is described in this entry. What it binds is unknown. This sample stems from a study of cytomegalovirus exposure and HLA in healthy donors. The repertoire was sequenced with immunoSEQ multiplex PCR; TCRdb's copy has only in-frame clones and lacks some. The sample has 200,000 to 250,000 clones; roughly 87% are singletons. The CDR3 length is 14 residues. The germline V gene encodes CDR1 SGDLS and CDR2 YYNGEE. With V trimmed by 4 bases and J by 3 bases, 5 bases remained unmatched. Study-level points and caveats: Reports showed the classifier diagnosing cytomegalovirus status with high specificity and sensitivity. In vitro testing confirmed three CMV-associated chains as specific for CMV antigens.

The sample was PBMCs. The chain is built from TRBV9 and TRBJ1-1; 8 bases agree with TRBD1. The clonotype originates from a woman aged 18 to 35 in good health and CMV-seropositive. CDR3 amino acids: CASSRTGLHTEAFF. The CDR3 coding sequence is TGTGCCAGCAGCCGGACAGGGTTACACACTGAAGCTTTCTTT. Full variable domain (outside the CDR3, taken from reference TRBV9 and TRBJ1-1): DSGVTQTPKHLITATGQRVTLRCSPRSGDLSVYWYQQSLDQGLQFLIQYYNGEERAKGNILERFSAQQFPDLHSELNLSSLELGDSALYFCASSRTGLHTEAFFGQGTRLTVV.